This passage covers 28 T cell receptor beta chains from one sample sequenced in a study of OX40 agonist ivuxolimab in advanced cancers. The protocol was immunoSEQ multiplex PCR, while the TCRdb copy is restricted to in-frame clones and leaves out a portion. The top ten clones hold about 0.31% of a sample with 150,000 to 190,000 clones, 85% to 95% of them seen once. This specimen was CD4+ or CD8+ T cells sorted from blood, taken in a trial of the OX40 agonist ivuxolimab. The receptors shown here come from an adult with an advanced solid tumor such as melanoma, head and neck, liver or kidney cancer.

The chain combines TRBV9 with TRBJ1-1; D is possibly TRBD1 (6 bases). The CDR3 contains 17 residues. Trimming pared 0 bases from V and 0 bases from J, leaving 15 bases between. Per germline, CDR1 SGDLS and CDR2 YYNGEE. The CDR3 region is CASSVAGYRDMNTEAFF. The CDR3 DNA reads TGTGCCAGCAGCGTAGCAGGTTACAGGGACATGAACACTGAAGCTTTCTTT.

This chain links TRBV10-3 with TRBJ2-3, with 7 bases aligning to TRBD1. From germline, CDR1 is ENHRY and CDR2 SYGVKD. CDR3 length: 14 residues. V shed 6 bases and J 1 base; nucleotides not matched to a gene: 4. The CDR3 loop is CAISGQDRTDTQYF. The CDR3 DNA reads TGTGCCATCAGCGGACAGGATCGCACAGATACGCAGTATTTT.

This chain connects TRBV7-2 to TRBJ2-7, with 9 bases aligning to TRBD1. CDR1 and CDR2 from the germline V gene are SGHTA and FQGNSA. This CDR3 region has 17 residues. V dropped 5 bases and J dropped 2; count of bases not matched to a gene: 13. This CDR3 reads CASSTRPTGGRTYEQYF. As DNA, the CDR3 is TGTGCCAGCAGCACAAGGCCTACAGGGGGCCGAACCTACGAGCAGTACTTC.

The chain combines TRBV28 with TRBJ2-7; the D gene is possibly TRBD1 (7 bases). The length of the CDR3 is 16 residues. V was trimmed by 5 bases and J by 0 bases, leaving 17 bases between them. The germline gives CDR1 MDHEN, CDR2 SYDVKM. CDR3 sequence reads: CASSRGYRGSSYEQYF. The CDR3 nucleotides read TGTGCCAGCAGTCGGGGGTACAGGGGAAGCTCCTACGAGCAGTACTTC.

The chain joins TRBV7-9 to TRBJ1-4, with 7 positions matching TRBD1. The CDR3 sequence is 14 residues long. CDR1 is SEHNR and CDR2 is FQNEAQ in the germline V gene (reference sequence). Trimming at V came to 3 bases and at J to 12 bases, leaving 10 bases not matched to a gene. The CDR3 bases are TGTGCCAGCAGCTTTACAGGGGCAACGTGGGAACTGTTTTTT. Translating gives CASSFTGATWELFF.

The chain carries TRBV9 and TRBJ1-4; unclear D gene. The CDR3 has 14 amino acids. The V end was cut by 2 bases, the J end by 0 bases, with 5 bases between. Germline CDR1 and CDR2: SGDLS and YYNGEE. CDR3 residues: CASSVQATNEKLFF. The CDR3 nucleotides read TGTGCCAGCAGCGTCCAGGCAACTAATGAAAAACTGTTTTTT.

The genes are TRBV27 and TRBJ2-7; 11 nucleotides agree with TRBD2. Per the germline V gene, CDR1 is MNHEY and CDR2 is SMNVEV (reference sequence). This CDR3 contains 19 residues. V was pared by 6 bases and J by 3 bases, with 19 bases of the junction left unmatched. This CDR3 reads CASSRFPGSSGRPIYEQYF. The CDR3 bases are TGTGCCAGCAGCCGATTTCCGGGGTCTAGCGGGAGGCCGATCTACGAGCAGTACTTC.

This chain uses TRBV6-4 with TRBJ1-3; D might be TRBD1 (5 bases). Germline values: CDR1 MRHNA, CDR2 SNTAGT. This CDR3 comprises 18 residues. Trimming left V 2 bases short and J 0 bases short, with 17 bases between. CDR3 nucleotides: TGTGCCAGCAGTGACAAACTGCGGCGACAGACCTCTGGAAACACCATATATTTT. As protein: CASSDKLRRQTSGNTIYF.

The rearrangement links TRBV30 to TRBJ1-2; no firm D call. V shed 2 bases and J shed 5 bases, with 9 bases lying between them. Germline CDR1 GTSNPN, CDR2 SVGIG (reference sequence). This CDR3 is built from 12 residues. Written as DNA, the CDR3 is TGTGCCTGGAGTTTAGGTTCTTATGGCTACACCTTC. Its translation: CAWSLGSYGYTF.

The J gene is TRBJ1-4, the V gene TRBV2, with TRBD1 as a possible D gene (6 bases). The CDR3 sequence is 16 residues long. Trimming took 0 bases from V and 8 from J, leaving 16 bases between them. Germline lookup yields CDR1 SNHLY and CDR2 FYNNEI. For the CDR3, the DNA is TGTGCCAGCAGTGAAGCGCTTCCGGGGGGCCGGGAAAAACTGTTTTTT. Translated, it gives CASSEALPGGREKLFF.

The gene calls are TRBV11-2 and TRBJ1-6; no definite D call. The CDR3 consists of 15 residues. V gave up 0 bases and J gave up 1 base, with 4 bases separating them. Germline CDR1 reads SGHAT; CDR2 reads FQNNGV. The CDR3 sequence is CASSLEGSYNSPLHF. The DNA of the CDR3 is TGTGCCAGCAGCTTAGAAGGATCCTATAATTCACCCCTCCACTTT. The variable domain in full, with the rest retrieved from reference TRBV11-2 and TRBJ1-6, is EAGVAQSPRYKIIEKRQSVAFWCNPISGHATLYWYQQILGQGPKLLIQFQNNGVVDDSQLPKDRFSAERLKGVDSTLKIQPAKLEDSAVYLCASSLEGSYNSPLHFGNGTRLTVT.

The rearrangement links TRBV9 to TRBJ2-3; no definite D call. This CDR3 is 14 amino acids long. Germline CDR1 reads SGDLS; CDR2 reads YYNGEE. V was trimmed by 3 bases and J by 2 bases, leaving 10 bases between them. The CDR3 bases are TGTGCCAGCAGCGCGGACCAGTACACAGATACGCAGTATTTT. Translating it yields CASSADQYTDTQYF.

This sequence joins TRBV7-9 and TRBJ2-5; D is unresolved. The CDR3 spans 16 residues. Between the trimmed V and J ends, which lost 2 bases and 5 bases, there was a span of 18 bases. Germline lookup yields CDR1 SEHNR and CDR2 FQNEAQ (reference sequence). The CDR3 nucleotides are TGTGCCAGCAGCTTAACGCTTGGTCTACCAATGGAGACCCAGTACTTC. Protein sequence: CASSLTLGLPMETQYF.

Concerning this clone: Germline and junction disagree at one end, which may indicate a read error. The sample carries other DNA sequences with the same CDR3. CDR3 sequence: CASSYSKQLNTEAFF. CDR3 DNA sequence: TGTGCCAGCAGCTACTCGAAACAGTTGAACACTGAAGCTTTCTTT. The V gene is TRBV6-5, the J gene TRBJ1-1; no clear D gene. Germline V gene lookup returns CDR1 MNHEY and CDR2 SVGAGI. The CDR3 sequence is 15 residues long.

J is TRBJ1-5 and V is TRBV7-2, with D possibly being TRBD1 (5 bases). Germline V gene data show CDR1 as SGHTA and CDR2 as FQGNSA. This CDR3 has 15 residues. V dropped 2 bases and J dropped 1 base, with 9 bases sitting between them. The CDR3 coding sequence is TGTGCCAGCAGCTTACAGGGTTTAAGCAATCAGCCCCAGCATTTT. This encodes CASSLQGLSNQPQHF.

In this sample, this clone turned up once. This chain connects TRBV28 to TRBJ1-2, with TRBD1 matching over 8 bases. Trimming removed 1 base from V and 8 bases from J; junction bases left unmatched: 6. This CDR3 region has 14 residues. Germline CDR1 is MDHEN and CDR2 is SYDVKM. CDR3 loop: CASSLYQGAGGYTF. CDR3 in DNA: TGTGCCAGCAGTTTATATCAGGGGGCAGGAGGCTACACCTTC.

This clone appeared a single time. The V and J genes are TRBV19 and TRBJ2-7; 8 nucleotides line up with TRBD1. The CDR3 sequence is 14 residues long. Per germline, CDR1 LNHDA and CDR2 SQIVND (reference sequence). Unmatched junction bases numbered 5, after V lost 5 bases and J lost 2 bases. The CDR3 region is CASSHRGVTYEQYF. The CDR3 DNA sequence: TGTGCCAGTAGTCACAGGGGGGTAACCTACGAGCAGTACTTC.

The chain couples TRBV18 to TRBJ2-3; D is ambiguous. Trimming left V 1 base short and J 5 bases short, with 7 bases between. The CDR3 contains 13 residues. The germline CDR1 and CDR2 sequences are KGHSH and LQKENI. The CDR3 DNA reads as TGTGCCAGCTCACCACGGACCAGAGATACGCAGTATTTT. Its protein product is CASSPRTRDTQYF.

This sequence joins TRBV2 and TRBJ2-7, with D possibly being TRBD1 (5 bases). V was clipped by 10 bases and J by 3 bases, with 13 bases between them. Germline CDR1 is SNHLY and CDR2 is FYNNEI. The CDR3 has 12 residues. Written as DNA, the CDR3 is TGTGCCACTGGGGCCCAGGGCTACGAGCAGTACTTC. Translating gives CATGAQGYEQYF.

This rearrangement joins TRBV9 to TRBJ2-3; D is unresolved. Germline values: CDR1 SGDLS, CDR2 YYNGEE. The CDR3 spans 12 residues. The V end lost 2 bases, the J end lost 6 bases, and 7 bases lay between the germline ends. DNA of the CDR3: TGTGCCAGCAGCGTTTTTAGGGATACGCAGTATTTT. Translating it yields CASSVFRDTQYF. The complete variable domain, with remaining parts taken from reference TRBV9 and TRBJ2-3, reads DSGVTQTPKHLITATGQRVTLRCSPRSGDLSVYWYQQSLDQGLQFLIQYYNGEERAKGNILERFSAQQFPDLHSELNLSSLELGDSALYFCASSVFRDTQYFGPGTRLTVL.

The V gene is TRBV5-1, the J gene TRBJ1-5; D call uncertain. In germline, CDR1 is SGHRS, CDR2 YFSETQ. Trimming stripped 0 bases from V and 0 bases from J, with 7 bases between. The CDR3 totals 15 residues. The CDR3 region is CASSLDGYSNQPQHF. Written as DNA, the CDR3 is TGCGCCAGCAGCTTGGACGGTTATAGCAATCAGCCCCAGCATTTT.

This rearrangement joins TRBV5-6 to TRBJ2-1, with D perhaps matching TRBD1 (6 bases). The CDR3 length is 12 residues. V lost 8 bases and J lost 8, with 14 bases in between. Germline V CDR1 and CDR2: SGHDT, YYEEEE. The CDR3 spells CASLNWGHEQFF. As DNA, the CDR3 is TGTGCCAGTTTAAACTGGGGGCATGAGCAGTTCTTC.

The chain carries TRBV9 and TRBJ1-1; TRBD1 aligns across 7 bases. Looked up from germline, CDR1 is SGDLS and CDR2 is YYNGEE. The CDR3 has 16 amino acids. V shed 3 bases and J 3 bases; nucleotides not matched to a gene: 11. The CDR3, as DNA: TGTGCCAGCAGCGCCCAGAAAGGGGGCGAGGACACTGAAGCTTTCTTT. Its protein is CASSAQKGGEDTEAFF.

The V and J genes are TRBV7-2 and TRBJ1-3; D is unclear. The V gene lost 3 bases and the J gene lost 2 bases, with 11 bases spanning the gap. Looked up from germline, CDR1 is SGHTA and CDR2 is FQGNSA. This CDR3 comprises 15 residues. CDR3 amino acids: CASSLLGIAGNTIYF. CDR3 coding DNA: TGTGCCAGCAGCTTGCTGGGGATCGCTGGAAACACCATATATTTT.

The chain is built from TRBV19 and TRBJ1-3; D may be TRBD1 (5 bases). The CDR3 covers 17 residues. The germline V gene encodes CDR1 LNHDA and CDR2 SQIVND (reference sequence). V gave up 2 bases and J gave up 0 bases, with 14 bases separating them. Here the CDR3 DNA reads TGTGCCAGTAGTATAATCCCGACAGCCAGCTCTGGAAACACCATATATTTT. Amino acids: CASSIIPTASSGNTIYF.

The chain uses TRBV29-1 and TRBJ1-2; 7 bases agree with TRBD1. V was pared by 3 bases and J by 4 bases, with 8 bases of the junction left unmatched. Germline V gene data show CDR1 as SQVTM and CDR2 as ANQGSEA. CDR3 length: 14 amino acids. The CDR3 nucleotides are TGCAGCGTTGATGTTAGAGGGGGCAGCTATGGCTACACCTTC. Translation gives CSVDVRGGSYGYTF.

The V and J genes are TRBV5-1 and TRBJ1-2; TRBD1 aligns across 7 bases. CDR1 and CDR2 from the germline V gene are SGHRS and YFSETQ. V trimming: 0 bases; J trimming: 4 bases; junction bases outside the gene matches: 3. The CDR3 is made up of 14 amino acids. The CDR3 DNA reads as TGCGCCAGCAGCTTGGGGGACAGACCCTATGGCTACACCTTC. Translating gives CASSLGDRPYGYTF.

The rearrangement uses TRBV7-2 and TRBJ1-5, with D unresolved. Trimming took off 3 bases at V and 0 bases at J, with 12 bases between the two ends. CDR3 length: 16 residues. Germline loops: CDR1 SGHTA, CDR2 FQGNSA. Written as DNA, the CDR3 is TGTGCCAGCAGCTTCTCGTTGGCAGCTAGCAATCAGCCCCAGCATTTT. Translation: CASSFSLAASNQPQHF. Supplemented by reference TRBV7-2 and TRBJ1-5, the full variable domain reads GAGVSQSPSNKVTEKGKDVELRCDPISGHTALYWYRQSLGQGLEFLIYFQGNSAPDKSGLPSDRFSAERTGGSVSTLTIQRTQQEDSAVYLCASSFSLAASNQPQHFGDGTRLSIL.